Below are 2 T cell receptor beta chains sequenced from a single sample in a study of beta chain features in type 1 diabetes. These receptors are not linked to any known antigen. Study results and caveats: Among patients with Type 1 diabetes, TCRB CDR3s were moderately but significantly shorter in every one of the four CD4+ subsets.

Expressed TCRB transcripts were sequenced, since all the RNA that had been isolated was reverse transcribed. Repertoires were generated with immunoSEQ multiplex PCR, while TCRdb's copy carries only in-frame clones and drops some. Here the sample spans about 190,000 clones, approximately 8.1% being singletons. The sample taken for sequencing was central memory CD4+ T cells from blood. Receptors were obtained from a woman in her thirties or forties with type 1 diabetes.

This clone has a count of ten or more. This chain joins TRBV28 and TRBJ1-1; D gene uncertain. This CDR3 has 13 residues. Germline lookup yields CDR1 MDHEN and CDR2 SYDVKM. The V end lost 5 bases, the J end lost 0 bases, and 7 bases lay between the germline ends. The CDR3 coding sequence is TGTGCCAGCAGTGCAGACTTGAACACTGAAGCTTTCTTT. It specifies CASSADLNTEAFF.

This clone was detected only a few times. The chain recombines TRBV10-3 with TRBJ2-7; 9 bases are shared with TRBD1. Germline lookup yields CDR1 ENHRY and CDR2 SYGVKD. The CDR3 is made up of 15 amino acids. The V and J ends lost 8 bases and 5 bases, in that order; junction bases with no gene match: 13. CDR3 sequence: CAIWSGRGTGNEQYF. As DNA, the CDR3 is TGTGCCATCTGGTCTGGCAGGGGGACAGGGAACGAGCAGTACTTC.